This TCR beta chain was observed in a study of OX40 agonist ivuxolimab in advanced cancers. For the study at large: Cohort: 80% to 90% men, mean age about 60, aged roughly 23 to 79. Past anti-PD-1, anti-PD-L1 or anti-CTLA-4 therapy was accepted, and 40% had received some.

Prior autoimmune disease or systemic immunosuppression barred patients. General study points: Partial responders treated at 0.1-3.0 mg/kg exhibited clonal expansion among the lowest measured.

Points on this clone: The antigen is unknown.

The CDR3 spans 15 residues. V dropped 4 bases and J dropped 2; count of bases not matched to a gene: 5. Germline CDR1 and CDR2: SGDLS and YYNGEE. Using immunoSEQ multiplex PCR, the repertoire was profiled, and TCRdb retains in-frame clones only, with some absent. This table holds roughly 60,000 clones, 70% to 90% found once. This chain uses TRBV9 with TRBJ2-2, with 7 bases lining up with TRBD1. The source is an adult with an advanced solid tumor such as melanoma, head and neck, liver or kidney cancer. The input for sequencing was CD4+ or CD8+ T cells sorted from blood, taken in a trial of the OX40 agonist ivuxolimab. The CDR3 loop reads CASSTRQGNTGELFF. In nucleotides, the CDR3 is TGTGCCAGCAGCACTAGACAGGGTAACACCGGGGAGCTGTTTTTT.